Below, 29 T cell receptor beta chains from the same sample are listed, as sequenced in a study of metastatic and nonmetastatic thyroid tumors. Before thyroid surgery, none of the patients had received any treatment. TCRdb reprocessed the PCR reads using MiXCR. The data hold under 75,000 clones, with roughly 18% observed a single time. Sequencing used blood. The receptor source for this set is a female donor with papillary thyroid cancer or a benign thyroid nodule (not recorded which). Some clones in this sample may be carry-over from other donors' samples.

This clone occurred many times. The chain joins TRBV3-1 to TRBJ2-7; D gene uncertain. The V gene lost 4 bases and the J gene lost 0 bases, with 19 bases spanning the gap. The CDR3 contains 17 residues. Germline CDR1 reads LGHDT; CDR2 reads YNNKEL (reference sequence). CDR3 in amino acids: CASSPPPPQPSSYEQYF. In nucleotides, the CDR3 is TGTGCCAGCAGCCCTCCCCCGCCGCAGCCGAGCTCCTACGAGCAGTACTTC.

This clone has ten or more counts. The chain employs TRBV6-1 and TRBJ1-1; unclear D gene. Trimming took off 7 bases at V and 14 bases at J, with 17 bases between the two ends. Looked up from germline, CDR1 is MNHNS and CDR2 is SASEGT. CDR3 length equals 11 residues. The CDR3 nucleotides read TGTGCCAGCACCCCGGGTCGCCGGTCCTTCTTT. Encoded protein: CASTPGRRSFF.

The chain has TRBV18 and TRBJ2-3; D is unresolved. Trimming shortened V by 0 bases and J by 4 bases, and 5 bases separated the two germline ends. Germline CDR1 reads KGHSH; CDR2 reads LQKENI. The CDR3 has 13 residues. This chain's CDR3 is CASSPPLSDTQYF. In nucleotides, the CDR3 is TGTGCCAGCTCACCACCGTTATCAGATACGCAGTATTTT.

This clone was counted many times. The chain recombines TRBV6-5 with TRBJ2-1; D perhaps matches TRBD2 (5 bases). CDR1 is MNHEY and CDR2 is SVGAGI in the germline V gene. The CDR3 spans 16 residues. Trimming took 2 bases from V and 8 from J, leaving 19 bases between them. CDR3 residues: CASSYAGSGFSDEQFF. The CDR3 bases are TGTGCCAGCAGTTACGCAGGTTCGGGGTTCAGCGATGAGCAGTTCTTC.

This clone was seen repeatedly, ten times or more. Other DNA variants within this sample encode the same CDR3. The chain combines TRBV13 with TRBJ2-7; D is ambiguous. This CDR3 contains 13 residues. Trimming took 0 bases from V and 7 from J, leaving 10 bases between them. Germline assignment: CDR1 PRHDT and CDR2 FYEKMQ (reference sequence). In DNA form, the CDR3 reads TGTGCCAGCAGCTTAGGTTCCAGTGAGGAGCAGTACTTC. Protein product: CASSLGSSEEQYF. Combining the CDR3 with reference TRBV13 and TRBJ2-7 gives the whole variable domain AAGVIQSPRHLIKEKRETATLKCYPIPRHDTVYWYQQGPGQDPQFLISFYEKMQSDKGSIPDRFSAQQFSDYHSELNMSSLELGDSALYFCASSLGSSEEQYFGPGTRLTVT.

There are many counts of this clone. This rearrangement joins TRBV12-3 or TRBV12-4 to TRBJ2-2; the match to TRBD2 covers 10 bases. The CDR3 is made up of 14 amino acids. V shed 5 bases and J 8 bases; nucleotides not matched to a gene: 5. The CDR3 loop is CASSGAGGIGELFF. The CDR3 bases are TGTGCCAGCAGTGGAGCGGGGGGGATTGGGGAGCTGTTTTTT.

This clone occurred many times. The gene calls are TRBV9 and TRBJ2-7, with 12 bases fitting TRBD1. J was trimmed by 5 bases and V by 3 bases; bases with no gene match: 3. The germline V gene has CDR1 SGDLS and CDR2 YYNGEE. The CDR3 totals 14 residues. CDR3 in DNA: TGTGCCAGCAGCGAAGGGGACAGGGGGCACGAGCAGTACTTC. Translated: CASSEGDRGHEQYF.

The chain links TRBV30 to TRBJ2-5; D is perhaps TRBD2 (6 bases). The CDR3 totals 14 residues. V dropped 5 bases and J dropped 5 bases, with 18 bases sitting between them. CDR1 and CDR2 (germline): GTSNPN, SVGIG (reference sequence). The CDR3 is CAWGIGTFRETQYF. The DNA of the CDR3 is TGTGCCTGGGGTATAGGGACTTTCAGGGAGACCCAGTACTTC.

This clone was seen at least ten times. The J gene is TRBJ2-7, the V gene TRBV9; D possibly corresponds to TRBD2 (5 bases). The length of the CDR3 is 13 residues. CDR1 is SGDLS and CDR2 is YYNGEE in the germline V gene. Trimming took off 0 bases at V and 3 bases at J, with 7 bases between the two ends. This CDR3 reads CASSVVGNYEQYF. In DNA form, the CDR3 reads TGTGCCAGCAGCGTAGTCGGGAACTACGAGCAGTACTTC.

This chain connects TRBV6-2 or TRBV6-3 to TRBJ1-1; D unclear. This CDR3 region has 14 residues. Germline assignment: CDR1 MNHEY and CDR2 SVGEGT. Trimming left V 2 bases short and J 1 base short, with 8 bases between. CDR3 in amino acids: CASSYLRGNTEAFF. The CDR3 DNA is TGTGCCAGCAGTTACCTCCGGGGGAACACTGAAGCTTTCTTT.

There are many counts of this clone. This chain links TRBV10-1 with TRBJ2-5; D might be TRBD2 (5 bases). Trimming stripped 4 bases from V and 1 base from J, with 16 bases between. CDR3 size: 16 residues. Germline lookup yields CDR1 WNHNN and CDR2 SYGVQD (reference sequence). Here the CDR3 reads CASSGTLGSGQETQYF. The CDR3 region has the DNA TGCGCCAGCAGTGGCACCTTAGGGAGCGGCCAAGAGACCCAGTACTTC.

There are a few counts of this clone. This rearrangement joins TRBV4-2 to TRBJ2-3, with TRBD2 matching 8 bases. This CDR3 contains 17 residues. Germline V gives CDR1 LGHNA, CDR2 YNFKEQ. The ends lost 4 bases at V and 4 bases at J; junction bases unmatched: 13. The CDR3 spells CASSPGGGMEGADTQYF. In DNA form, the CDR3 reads TGTGCCAGCAGCCCCGGGGGGGGAATGGAAGGAGCAGATACGCAGTATTTT.

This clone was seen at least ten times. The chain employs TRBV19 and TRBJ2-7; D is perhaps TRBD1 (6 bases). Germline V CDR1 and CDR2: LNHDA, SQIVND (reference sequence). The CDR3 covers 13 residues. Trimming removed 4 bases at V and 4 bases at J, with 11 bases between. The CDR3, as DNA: TGTGCCAGTAGTAAGGGAAGGGGGTACGAGCAGTACTTC. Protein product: CASSKGRGYEQYF.

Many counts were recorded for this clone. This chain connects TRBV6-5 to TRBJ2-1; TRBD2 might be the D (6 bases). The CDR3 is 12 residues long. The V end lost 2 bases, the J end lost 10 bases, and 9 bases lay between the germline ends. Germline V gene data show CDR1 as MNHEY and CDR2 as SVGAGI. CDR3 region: CASSYGGAEQFF. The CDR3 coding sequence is TGTGCCAGCAGTTACGGCGGGGCGGAGCAGTTCTTC.

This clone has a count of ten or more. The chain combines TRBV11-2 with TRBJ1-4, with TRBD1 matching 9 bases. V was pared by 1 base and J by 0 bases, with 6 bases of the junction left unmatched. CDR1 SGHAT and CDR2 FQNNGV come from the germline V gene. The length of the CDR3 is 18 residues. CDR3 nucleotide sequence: TGTGCCAGCAGCTTAGGGTCGACAGGGGGTACAACTAATGAAAAACTGTTTTTT. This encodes CASSLGSTGGTTNEKLFF.

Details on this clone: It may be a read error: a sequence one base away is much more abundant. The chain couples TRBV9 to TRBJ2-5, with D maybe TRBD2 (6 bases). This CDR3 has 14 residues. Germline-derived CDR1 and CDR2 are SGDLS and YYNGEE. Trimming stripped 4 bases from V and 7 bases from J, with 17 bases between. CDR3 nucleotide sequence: TGTGCCAGCAGCAAGGGAGTGGGTAGCGGGACCCAGTACTTC. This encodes CASSKGVGSGTQYF.

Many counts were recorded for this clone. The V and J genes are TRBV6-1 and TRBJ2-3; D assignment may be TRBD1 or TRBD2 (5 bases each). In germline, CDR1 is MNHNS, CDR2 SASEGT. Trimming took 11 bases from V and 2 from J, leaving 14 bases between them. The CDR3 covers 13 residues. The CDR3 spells CACRDPFTDTQYF. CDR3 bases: TGTGCCTGCCGGGACCCATTCACAGATACGCAGTATTTT.

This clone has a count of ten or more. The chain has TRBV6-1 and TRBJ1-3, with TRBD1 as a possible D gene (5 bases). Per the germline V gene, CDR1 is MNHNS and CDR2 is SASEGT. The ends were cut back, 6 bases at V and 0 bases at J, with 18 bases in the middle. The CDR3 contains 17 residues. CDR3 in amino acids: CASSQPGTEISGNTIYF. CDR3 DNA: TGTGCCAGCAGCCAACCCGGGACGGAAATCTCTGGAAACACCATATATTTT.

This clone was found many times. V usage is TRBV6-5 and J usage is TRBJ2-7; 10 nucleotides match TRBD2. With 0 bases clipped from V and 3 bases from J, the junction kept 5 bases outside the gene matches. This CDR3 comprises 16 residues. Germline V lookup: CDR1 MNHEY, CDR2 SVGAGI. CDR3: CASSYSGSGRIYEQYF. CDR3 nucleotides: TGTGCCAGCAGTTACTCGGGTAGCGGGAGGATCTACGAGCAGTACTTC.

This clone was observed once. Here the CDR3 reads CASSLSLTDYGYTF. CDR3 DNA: TGTGCCAGCAGCTTATCCCTTACAGATTATGGCTACACCTTC. The chain uses TRBV7-8 and TRBJ1-2; no clear D. The CDR3 runs to 14 residues. V lost 2 bases to trimming and J lost 5 bases, with 12 bases between them. CDR1 is SGHVS, CDR2 FQNEAQ, per germline.

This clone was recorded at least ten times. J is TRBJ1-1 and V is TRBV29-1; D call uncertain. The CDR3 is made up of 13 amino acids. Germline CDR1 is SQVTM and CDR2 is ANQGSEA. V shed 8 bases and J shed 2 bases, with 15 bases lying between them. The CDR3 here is CSSRSQANTEAFF. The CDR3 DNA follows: TGCAGCTCCCGGAGTCAGGCCAACACTGAAGCTTTCTTT.

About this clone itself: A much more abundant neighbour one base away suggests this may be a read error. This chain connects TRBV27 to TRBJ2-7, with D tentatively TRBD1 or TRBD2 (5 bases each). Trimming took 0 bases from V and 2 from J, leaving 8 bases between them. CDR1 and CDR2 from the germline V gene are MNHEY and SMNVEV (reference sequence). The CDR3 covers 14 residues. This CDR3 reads CASSLSVGAYEQYF. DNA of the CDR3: TGTGCCAGCAGTTTATCAGTGGGGGCCTACGAGCAGTACTTC.

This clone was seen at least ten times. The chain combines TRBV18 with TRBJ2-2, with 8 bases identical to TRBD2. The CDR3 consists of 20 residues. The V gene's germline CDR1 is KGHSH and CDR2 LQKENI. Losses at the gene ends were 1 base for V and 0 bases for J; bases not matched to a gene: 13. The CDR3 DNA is TGTGCCAGCTCACCACGTTTAATTGGACTAGCCGATGCGAACACCGGGGAGCTGTTTTTT. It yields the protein CASSPRLIGLADANTGELFF.

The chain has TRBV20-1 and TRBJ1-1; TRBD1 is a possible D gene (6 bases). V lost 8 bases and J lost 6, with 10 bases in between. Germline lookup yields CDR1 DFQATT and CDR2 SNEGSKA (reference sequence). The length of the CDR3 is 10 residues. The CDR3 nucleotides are TGCAGTTCGGAGGGGGCTGAAGCTTTCTTT. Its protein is CSSEGAEAFF.

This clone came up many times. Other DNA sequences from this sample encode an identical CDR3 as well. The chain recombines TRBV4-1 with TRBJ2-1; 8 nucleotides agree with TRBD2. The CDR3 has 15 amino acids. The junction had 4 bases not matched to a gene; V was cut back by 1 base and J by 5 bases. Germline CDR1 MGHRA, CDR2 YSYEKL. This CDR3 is CASSQGLAPNNEQFF. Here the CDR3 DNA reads TGCGCCAGCAGCCAAGGACTAGCGCCCAACAATGAGCAGTTCTTC.

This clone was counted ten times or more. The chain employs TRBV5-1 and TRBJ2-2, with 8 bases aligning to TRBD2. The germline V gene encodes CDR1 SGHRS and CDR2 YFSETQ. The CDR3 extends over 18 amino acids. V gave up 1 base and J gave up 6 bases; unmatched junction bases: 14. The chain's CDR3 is CASSLLGPREAFSGELFF. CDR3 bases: TGCGCCAGCAGCTTGTTAGGGCCGCGGGAGGCGTTCTCCGGGGAGCTGTTTTTT.

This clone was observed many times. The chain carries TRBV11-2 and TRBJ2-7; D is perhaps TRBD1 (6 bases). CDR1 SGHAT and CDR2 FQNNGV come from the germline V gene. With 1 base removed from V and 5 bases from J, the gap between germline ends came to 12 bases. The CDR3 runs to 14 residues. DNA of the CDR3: TGTGCCAGCAGCTTAGCTCAGGGGTCGCACGAGCAGTACTTC. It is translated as CASSLAQGSHEQYF.

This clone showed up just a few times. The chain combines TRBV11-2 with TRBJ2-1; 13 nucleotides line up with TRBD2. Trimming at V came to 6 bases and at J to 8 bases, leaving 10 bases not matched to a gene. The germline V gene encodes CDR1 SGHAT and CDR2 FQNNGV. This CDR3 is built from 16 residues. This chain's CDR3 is CASSYPGTSGADEQFF. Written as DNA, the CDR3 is TGTGCCAGCAGTTACCCCGGGACTAGCGGGGCCGATGAGCAGTTCTTC.

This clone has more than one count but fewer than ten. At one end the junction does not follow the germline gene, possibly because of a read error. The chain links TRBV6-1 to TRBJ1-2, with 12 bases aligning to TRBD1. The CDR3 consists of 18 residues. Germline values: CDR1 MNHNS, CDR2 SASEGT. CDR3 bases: TGTGCCAGCAGTGATGATTTATCCGGGACAGGGGGCCCCTATGGCTACAACTTC. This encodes CASSDDLSGTGGPYGYNF.